This T cell receptor beta chain was identified during a study of OX40 agonist ivuxolimab in advanced cancers. Trimming removed 5 bases from V and 0 bases from J; junction bases left unmatched: 5. Germline assignment: CDR1 MDHEN and CDR2 SYDVKM. The CDR3 sequence is 15 residues long. Study-wide results and caveats: More expanded clones were found, on average, in CD8+ than in CD4+ T cells.

Patients with a history of autoimmune disease or on systemic immunosuppression were excluded. As regards this clone: Its antigen is unknown.

Profiling relied on immunoSEQ multiplex PCR, and the TCRdb table lists in-frame clones only, not all of them. Of about 120,000 clones listed, roughly 90% are singletons. J is TRBJ2-3 and V is TRBV28; 7 positions match TRBD2. The source of this sequence is an adult with an advanced solid tumor such as melanoma, head and neck, liver or kidney cancer. The input for sequencing was CD4+ or CD8+ T cells sorted from blood, taken in a trial of the OX40 agonist ivuxolimab. CDR3 DNA sequence: TGTGCCAGCAGTCCCCTAGCGGATAGCACAGATACGCAGTATTTT. Protein product: CASSPLADSTDTQYF.